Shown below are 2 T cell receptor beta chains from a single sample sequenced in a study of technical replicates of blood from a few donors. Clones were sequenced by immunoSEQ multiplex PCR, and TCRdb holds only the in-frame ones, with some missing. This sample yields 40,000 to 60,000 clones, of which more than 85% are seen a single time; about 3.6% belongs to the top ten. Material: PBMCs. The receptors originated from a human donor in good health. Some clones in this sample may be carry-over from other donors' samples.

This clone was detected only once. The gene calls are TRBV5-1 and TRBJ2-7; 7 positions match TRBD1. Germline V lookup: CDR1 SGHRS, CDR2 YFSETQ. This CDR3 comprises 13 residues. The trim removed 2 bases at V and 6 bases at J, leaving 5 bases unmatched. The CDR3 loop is CASSFLDRAEQYF. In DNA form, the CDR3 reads TGCGCCAGCAGCTTCCTCGACAGGGCCGAGCAGTACTTC.

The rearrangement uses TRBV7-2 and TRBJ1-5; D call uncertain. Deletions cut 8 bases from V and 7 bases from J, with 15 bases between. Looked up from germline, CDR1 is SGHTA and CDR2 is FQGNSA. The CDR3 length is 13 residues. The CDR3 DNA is TGTGCCAGCGGGGAGAGTCACGGACAGCCCCAGCATTTT. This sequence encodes CASGESHGQPQHF.